These T cell receptor beta chains were read from a single sample in a study of early T cells in non-severe SARS-CoV-2 infection. MiXCR, applied by TCRdb to the 5' RACE reads, yields one record per CDR3 protein. In the table there are some 75,000 distinct CDR3 sequences, around 13% of which are singletons. Sequencing was carried out using whole blood. The receptors come from an adult who was a healthcare worker with PCR-confirmed SARS-CoV-2 infection or an uninfected control (not recorded which). Both conserved end residues are part of each CDR3. The order of the fields is V gene, J gene, D gene, clone size, CDR3 protein, CDR3 DNA. The D gene is left open where the match is weak. Not every row has a clone size; where given, it reads once, few, many or a size class.

V: TRBV2; J: TRBJ2-7; D: .; size: many; CDR3: CASRGQGNEQYF; DNA: TGTGCCAGCAGGGGCCAGGGAAACGAGCAGTACTTC
V: TRBV9; J: TRBJ1-2; D: TRBD1; size: many; CDR3: CASSVEGGGTGTYTF; DNA: TGCGCCAGCAGCGTAGAGGGAGGTGGGACAGGGACCTACACCTTC
V: TRBV6-5; J: TRBJ2-1; D: TRBD2; size: .; CDR3: CASSYMGGSSYNEQFF; DNA: TGTGCCAGCAGTTACATGGGGGGGAGCTCCTACAATGAGCAGTTCTTC
V: TRBV28; J: TRBJ1-1; D: .; size: .; CDR3: CAILGFMNTEAFF; DNA: TGTGCCATCCTAGGCTTCATGAACACTGAAGCTTTCTTT
V: TRBV12-3/TRBV12-4; J: TRBJ2-3; D: .; size: few; CDR3: CASRPISTDTQYF; DNA: TGTGCCAGCAGGCCGATCTCCACAGATACGCAGTATTTT
V: TRBV9; J: TRBJ1-1; D: .; size: few; CDR3: CASSVSLNTEAFF; DNA: TGTGCCAGCAGCGTGTCCTTGAACACTGAAGCTTTCTTT
V: TRBV29-1; J: TRBJ1-2; D: .; size: .; CDR3: CSVTEDRSGYGYTF; DNA: TGCAGCGTTACCGAAGACAGATCCGGCTATGGCTACACCTTC
V: TRBV20-1; J: TRBJ2-1; D: .; size: .; CDR3: CSARDVSRVNEQFF; DNA: TGCAGTGCTAGAGATGTGTCGAGGGTCAATGAGCAGTTCTTC
V: TRBV12-3/TRBV12-4; J: TRBJ2-3; D: .; size: .; CDR3: CASILVGFDDTQYF; DNA: TGTGCCAGCATTTTAGTGGGGTTTGATGATACGCAGTATTTT
V: TRBV5-1; J: TRBJ2-4; D: TRBD2; size: .; CDR3: CASSLIGLAGAKNIQYF; DNA: TGCGCCAGCAGCTTGATAGGACTAGCGGGGGCCAAAAACATTCAGTACTTC
V: TRBV29-1; J: TRBJ1-2; D: .; size: .; CDR3: CSVTASGYTF; DNA: TGCAGCGTTACCGCTAGCGGCTACACCTTC
V: TRBV5-5; J: TRBJ2-2; D: .; size: .; CDR3: CASSLLRGFTGELFF; DNA: TGTGCCAGCAGCTTGCTGAGGGGATTCACCGGGGAGCTGTTTTTT
V: TRBV18; J: TRBJ2-7; D: .; size: few; CDR3: CASSLGPGMGEQYF; DNA: TGTGCCAGCTCCCTCGGTCCGGGAATGGGCGAGCAGTACTTC
V: TRBV7-8; J: TRBJ2-7; D: .; size: few; CDR3: CASSSLVGPNEQYF; DNA: TGTGCCAGCAGCTCCTTAGTGGGCCCCAACGAGCAGTACTTC
V: TRBV7-9; J: TRBJ2-7; D: .; size: many; CDR3: CASSTSRAYEQYF; DNA: TGTGCCAGCAGCACCTCCCGGGCCTACGAGCAGTACTTC
V: TRBV29-1; J: TRBJ2-2; D: TRBD1; size: few; CDR3: CSVGTGDTGELFF; DNA: TGCAGCGTTGGAACAGGGGACACCGGGGAGCTGTTTTTT
V: TRBV2; J: TRBJ2-3; D: TRBD2; size: few; CDR3: CASSTLRAGGTDTQYF; DNA: TGTGCCAGCAGCACCCTGAGAGCGGGGGGCACAGATACGCAGTATTTT
V: TRBV29-1; J: TRBJ2-3; D: TRBD2; size: few; CDR3: CSVLAGDTQYF; DNA: TGCAGCGTTTTAGCGGGGGATACGCAGTATTTT
V: TRBV20-1; J: TRBJ2-3; D: .; size: .; CDR3: CSASFSASTDTQYF; DNA: TGCAGTGCTAGTTTTAGCGCGAGCACAGATACGCAGTATTTT
V: TRBV11-2; J: TRBJ2-7; D: TRBD1; size: .; CDR3: CASSPFSGTGPSF; DNA: TGTGCCAGCAGCCCTTTCTCCGGGACAGGGCCGAGCTTC
V: TRBV12-3/TRBV12-4; J: TRBJ2-1; D: .; size: many; CDR3: CASRDSTPSNEQFF; DNA: TGTGCCAGCCGCGACTCCACTCCTAGTAATGAGCAGTTCTTC
V: TRBV15; J: TRBJ2-3; D: .; size: .; CDR3: CATSRGQEQSTDTQYF; DNA: TGTGCCACCAGCAGAGGACAGGAGCAATCCACAGATACGCAGTATTTT
V: TRBV9; J: TRBJ1-1; D: TRBD1; size: .; CDR3: CASSPSLDRGTEAFF; DNA: TGTGCCAGCAGCCCTAGCTTGGACAGGGGCACTGAAGCTTTCTTT
V: TRBV6-4; J: TRBJ2-3; D: TRBD1; size: few; CDR3: CASSGDRETDTQYF; DNA: TGTGCCAGCAGTGGGGACAGGGAGACAGATACGCAGTATTTT
V: TRBV9; J: TRBJ1-1; D: TRBD1; size: .; CDR3: CASSAIHRGLMNTEAFF; DNA: TGTGCCAGCAGCGCCATCCACAGGGGTCTCATGAACACTGAAGCTTTCTTT
V: TRBV21-1; J: TRBJ1-3; D: .; size: .; CDR3: CASSKQSGGTGTQHGNTIYF; DNA: TGTGCCAGCAGCAAACAGTCAGGGGGGACAGGGACCCAACATGGAAACACCATATATTTT
V: TRBV20-1; J: TRBJ1-1; D: .; size: few; CDR3: CSAPAGGLNTEAFF; DNA: TGCAGTGCCCCCGCGGGGGGATTGAACACTGAAGCTTTCTTT
V: TRBV20-1; J: TRBJ2-1; D: TRBD1; size: many; CDR3: CSPKTGGYNEQFF; DNA: TGCAGTCCCAAGACAGGGGGGTACAATGAGCAGTTCTTC
V: TRBV6-6; J: TRBJ2-3; D: .; size: .; CDR3: CASSYSSSTGGTDTQYF; DNA: TGTGCCAGCAGTTACTCGAGTAGTACGGGGGGCACAGATACGCAGTATTTT
V: TRBV30; J: TRBJ1-1; D: .; size: .; CDR3: CASSKQANTEAFF; DNA: TGTGCCTCATCTAAGCAGGCGAACACTGAAGCTTTCTTT
V: TRBV3-1; J: TRBJ1-2; D: .; size: .; CDR3: CASSHGGGYGYTF; DNA: TGTGCCAGCAGCCATGGTGGGGGCTATGGCTACACCTTC
V: TRBV5-1; J: TRBJ1-2; D: .; size: many; CDR3: CASSSGTSANYGYTF; DNA: TGCGCCAGCAGCTCAGGGACTTCGGCTAACTATGGCTACACCTTC
V: TRBV7-2; J: TRBJ1-1; D: .; size: few; CDR3: CASSFKGSTEAFF; DNA: TGTGCCAGCAGCTTCAAGGGATCCACTGAAGCTTTCTTT
V: TRBV29-1; J: TRBJ2-5; D: .; size: many; CDR3: CSVEAGQFIQETQYF; DNA: TGCAGCGTTGAGGCGGGACAGTTTATCCAAGAGACCCAGTACTTC
V: TRBV12-3/TRBV12-4; J: TRBJ2-4; D: .; size: few; CDR3: CASRPMGWEAKNIQYF; DNA: TGTGCCAGCAGACCGATGGGATGGGAGGCCAAAAACATTCAGTACTTC
V: TRBV30; J: TRBJ2-7; D: TRBD1; size: many; CDR3: CAWNPGTGSEQYF; DNA: TGTGCCTGGAACCCCGGGACAGGATCGGAGCAGTACTTC
V: TRBV12-3/TRBV12-4; J: TRBJ2-7; D: TRBD2; size: few; CDR3: CASSRPGLVYEQYF; DNA: TGTGCCAGCAGCCGGCCGGGACTAGTCTACGAGCAGTACTTC
V: TRBV20-1; J: TRBJ2-3; D: .; size: .; CDR3: CSARGAPLFPGTDTQYF; DNA: TGCAGTGCTAGAGGGGCCCCTCTTTTCCCCGGCACAGATACGCAGTATTTT
V: TRBV5-4; J: TRBJ2-1; D: .; size: few; CDR3: CASSLVGRAFNEQFF; DNA: TGTGCCAGCAGCTTGGTGGGCAGGGCCTTCAATGAGCAGTTCTTC
V: TRBV6-5; J: TRBJ1-1; D: .; size: many; CDR3: CASSYEPNTEAFF; DNA: TGTGCCAGCAGTTACGAACCGAACACTGAAGCTTTCTTT
V: TRBV20-1; J: TRBJ2-7; D: TRBD2; size: .; CDR3: CSATSGTSYEQYF; DNA: TGCAGTGCTACTAGCGGGACCAGCTACGAGCAGTACTTC
V: TRBV18; J: TRBJ2-5; D: .; size: many; CDR3: CASSPRGAQETQYF; DNA: TGTGCCAGCTCACCGAGGGGGGCCCAAGAGACCCAGTACTTC
V: TRBV10-3; J: TRBJ1-1; D: TRBD1; size: .; CDR3: CATRQGGLNTEAFF; DNA: TGTGCCACCCGACAGGGGGGGTTGAACACTGAAGCTTTCTTT
V: TRBV7-2; J: TRBJ2-1; D: .; size: few; CDR3: CASSLFYNEQFF; DNA: TGTGCCAGCAGCTTGTTCTACAATGAGCAGTTCTTC
V: TRBV13; J: TRBJ1-1; D: .; size: many; CDR3: CASSQDTYTEAFF; DNA: TGTGCCAGCAGCCAGGACACGTATACTGAAGCTTTCTTT
V: TRBV27; J: TRBJ1-1; D: .; size: .; CDR3: CASRPDRTTNEAFF; DNA: TGTGCCAGCAGACCCGACCGAACTACAAATGAAGCTTTCTTT
V: TRBV9; J: TRBJ2-5; D: .; size: many; CDR3: CASSVDPGQETQYF; DNA: TGTGCCAGCAGCGTAGATCCGGGGCAAGAGACCCAGTACTTC
V: TRBV7-2; J: TRBJ2-3; D: .; size: .; CDR3: CASSFSGTDTQYF; DNA: TGTGCCAGCAGCTTTTCTGGAACAGATACGCAGTATTTT
V: TRBV7-2; J: TRBJ2-2; D: TRBD1; size: few; CDR3: CASSLQGAGNTGELFF; DNA: TGTGCCAGCAGCCTACAGGGGGCCGGGAACACCGGGGAGCTGTTTTTT
V: TRBV18; J: TRBJ2-1; D: TRBD2; size: many; CDR3: CASLAGTTYNEQFF; DNA: TGTGCCAGCTTAGCGGGGACTACCTACAATGAGCAGTTCTTC
V: TRBV20-1; J: TRBJ2-7; D: .; size: .; CDR3: CSARDSPSEQYF; DNA: TGCAGTGCTAGAGATTCCCCGTCCGAGCAGTACTTC
V: TRBV3-1; J: TRBJ1-6; D: .; size: few; CDR3: CASSRDNQGDSPLHF; DNA: TGTGCCAGCAGCCGAGATAATCAGGGTGATTCACCCCTCCACTTT
V: TRBV7-9; J: TRBJ2-7; D: .; size: many; CDR3: CASSSYPGRFYEQYF; DNA: TGTGCCAGCAGCTCATATCCGGGACGGTTCTACGAGCAGTACTTC